The 27 T cell receptor beta chains listed next were all sequenced from one sample in a study of shared clonotypes between healthy human individuals. This table comes from immunoSEQ multiplex PCR, and its TCRdb copy is limited to in-frame clones, with some not included. The data contain millions of clones, just over 90% of them seen just once; the ten biggest clones take up about 0.13%. Sequencing was carried out using naive CD4+ T cells sorted from blood. Subset of the sample: CD45RA+ positively selected. These receptor sequences come from a man in his late teens or twenties in good health.

This clone was seen just once. The V call is TRBV6-5, the J call TRBJ2-1; D is perhaps TRBD2 (6 bases). This CDR3 contains 12 residues. The germline CDR1 and CDR2 sequences are MNHEY and SVGAGI. V was cut by 11 bases and J by 4 bases, with 12 bases left in between. The DNA of the CDR3 is TGTGCCGTCCGGGACTTTTACAATGAGCAGTTCTTC. Its protein product is CAVRDFYNEQFF.

Only one count was recorded for this clone. CDR3 nucleotides: TGTGCCAGCAGTTCCAGGGTCAACACCGGGGAGCTGTTTTTT. This translates into CASSSRVNTGELFF. The J gene is TRBJ2-2, the V gene TRBV6-5, with D possibly being TRBD1 (5 bases). The germline V gene has CDR1 MNHEY and CDR2 SVGAGI. This CDR3 is 14 amino acids long. The V end was cut by 4 bases, the J end by 2 bases, with 8 bases between.

Regarding this clone: The same CDR3 arises from other DNA sequences in this sample as well. The chain has TRBV18 and TRBJ2-5; D remains unclear. V was clipped by 3 bases and J by 1 base, with 9 bases between them. Germline V gene sequence: CDR1 KGHSH, CDR2 LQKENI. The CDR3 loop spans 14 amino acids. In DNA, the CDR3 is TGTGCCAGCTCACCGGTCGGGCCCCAAGAGACCCAGTACTTC. It is translated as CASSPVGPQETQYF. Full variable domain (missing parts from reference TRBV18 and TRBJ2-5): NAGVMQNPRHLVRRRGQEARLRCSPMKGHSHVYWYRQLPEEGLKFMVYLQKENIIDESGMPKERFSAEFPKEGPSILRIQQVVRGDSAAYFCASSPVGPQETQYFGPGTRLLVL.

This clone was detected only once. The chain is built from TRBV7-9 and TRBJ2-6, with TRBD1 matching 8 bases. The V gene end was trimmed by 5 bases and the J gene end by 8 bases; junction bases not matched to a gene: 11. Germline assignment: CDR1 SEHNR and CDR2 FQNEAQ (reference sequence). This CDR3 region has 16 residues. The CDR3 nucleotides are TGTGCCAGCAGCCCGGACAGGGCGCCTGCCCCCAACGTCCTGACTTTC. Its protein product is CASSPDRAPAPNVLTF.

The chain couples TRBV11-2 to TRBJ2-5, with D perhaps matching TRBD2 (6 bases). This CDR3 contains 14 residues. CDR1 SGHAT and CDR2 FQNNGV come from the germline V gene. The ends were cut back, 5 bases at V and 5 bases at J, with 15 bases in the middle. CDR3 sequence (DNA): TGTGCCAGCAGCCCCCTCCTCCGGGGGGAGACCCAGTACTTC. It yields the protein CASSPLLRGETQYF. The full variable domain, with the rest looked up from reference TRBV11-2 and TRBJ2-5, is EAGVAQSPRYKIIEKRQSVAFWCNPISGHATLYWYQQILGQGPKLLIQFQNNGVVDDSQLPKDRFSAERLKGVDSTLKIQPAKLEDSAVYLCASSPLLRGETQYFGPGTRLLVL.

The J gene is TRBJ2-5, the V gene TRBV9; possibly TRBD1 for D (6 bases). Germline V gene lookup returns CDR1 SGDLS and CDR2 YYNGEE. The V gene lost 1 base and the J gene lost 0 bases, with 13 bases spanning the gap. The CDR3 length is 16 residues. The CDR3 DNA reads as TGTGCCAGCAGCGTATCAGGGGTTTCGTACCAAGAGACCCAGTACTTC. Protein: CASSVSGVSYQETQYF.

V usage is TRBV7-9 and J usage is TRBJ1-1, with TRBD1 identical over 7 bases. Germline CDR1 is SEHNR and CDR2 is FQNEAQ (reference sequence). This CDR3 has 16 residues. The V and J ends lost 3 bases and 3 bases, in that order; junction bases with no gene match: 10. The CDR3 DNA follows: TGTGCCAGCAGCTTTTATAGGGGGCAGTTGGACACTGAAGCTTTCTTT. This codes for CASSFYRGQLDTEAFF.

The chain uses TRBV30 and TRBJ2-2; tentatively, D is TRBD1 (6 bases). V was shortened by 2 bases and J by 5 bases, with 9 bases between the two germline ends. CDR1 is GTSNPN and CDR2 is SVGIG in the germline V gene (reference sequence). The CDR3 consists of 13 residues. The CDR3 loop reads CAWSYRETGELFF. DNA for the CDR3: TGTGCCTGGAGTTACAGGGAGACCGGGGAGCTGTTTTTT.

The rearrangement joins TRBV14 to TRBJ2-2; perhaps TRBD1 as D (5 bases). Trimming took off 1 base at V and 2 bases at J, with 11 bases between the two ends. Germline values: CDR1 SGHDN, CDR2 FVKESK. CDR3 length: 16 amino acids. DNA for the CDR3: TGTGCCAGCAGCCAAGTAAAGGGGCAAAACACCGGGGAGCTGTTTTTT. Amino acid sequence: CASSQVKGQNTGELFF.

The chain joins TRBV5-4 to TRBJ2-7, with 7 bases fitting TRBD2. Looked up from germline, CDR1 is SGHNT and CDR2 is YYREEE (reference sequence). This CDR3 contains 16 residues. J was trimmed by 4 bases and V by 4 bases; bases with no gene match: 14. CDR3 bases: TGTGCCAGCAGCCCGGGGGGACTATGGGGTTCATACGAGCAGTACTTC. Amino acids: CASSPGGLWGSYEQYF.

This clone was detected a few times. The rearrangement uses TRBV7-9 and TRBJ2-1; D is perhaps TRBD2 (6 bases). This CDR3 spans 12 amino acids. Looked up from germline, CDR1 is SEHNR and CDR2 is FQNEAQ (reference sequence). The V end was cut by 6 bases, the J end by 15 bases, with 18 bases between. As DNA, the CDR3 is TGTGCCAGCAGGCGGGACCAACACTTTGCGTTCTTC. Translation gives CASRRDQHFAFF.

This clone was seen a single time. This rearrangement joins TRBV5-4 to TRBJ2-2; D is unresolved. Germline V gives CDR1 SGHNT, CDR2 YYREEE (reference sequence). Trimming removed 0 bases at V and 0 bases at J, with 9 bases between. This CDR3 contains 16 residues. The CDR3 sequence is CASSLGVQTNTGELFF. CDR3 DNA: TGTGCCAGCAGCTTGGGGGTGCAGACGAACACCGGGGAGCTGTTTTTT. Full variable domain (missing parts from reference TRBV5-4 and TRBJ2-2): ETGVTQSPTHLIKTRGQQVTLRCSSQSGHNTVSWYQQALGQGPQFIFQYYREEENGRGNFPPRFSGLQFPNYSSELNVNALELDDSALYLCASSLGVQTNTGELFFGEGSRLTVL.

Concerning this clone itself: One end of the junction varies from germline; a read error may be responsible. The chain joins TRBV7-7 to TRBJ2-2, with D possibly being TRBD2 (7 bases). CDR3 length: 17 amino acids. Per germline, CDR1 SSHAT and CDR2 FNYEAQ (reference sequence). The CDR3 spells CASSLRSSGGPTGELFF. In nucleotides, the CDR3 is TGTGCTAGCAGTCTTAGATCATCGGGGGGCCCCACCGGGGAGCTGTTTTTT.

The gene calls are TRBV28 and TRBJ2-2; possibly TRBD2 for D (6 bases). V shed 6 bases and J shed 0 bases, with 14 bases lying between them. CDR1 is MDHEN, CDR2 SYDVKM, per germline. The CDR3 totals 16 residues. The CDR3 here is CASSPSRGANTGELFF. The CDR3, as DNA: TGTGCCAGCAGCCCAAGTCGCGGGGCGAACACCGGGGAGCTGTTTTTT.

This sequence joins TRBV29-1 and TRBJ2-3; 9 nucleotides align to TRBD2. The trim removed 4 bases at V and 0 bases at J, leaving 5 bases unmatched. The CDR3 loop spans 15 amino acids. Germline lookup yields CDR1 SQVTM and CDR2 ANQGSEA. CDR3 sequence: CSVVGGRGSTDTQYF. In DNA form, the CDR3 reads TGCAGCGTTGTGGGCGGGAGGGGCAGCACAGATACGCAGTATTTT.

Details on this clone: The identical CDR3 is also encoded by other nucleotide sequences in the sample. The rearrangement joins TRBV7-9 to TRBJ2-7, with unresolved D. CDR3 size: 14 residues. The germline V gene has CDR1 SEHNR and CDR2 FQNEAQ (reference sequence). The V gene lost 1 base and the J gene lost 0 bases, with 7 bases spanning the gap. CDR3: CASSLGQVSYEQYF. The CDR3 region has the DNA TGTGCCAGCAGCTTAGGTCAGGTCTCCTACGAGCAGTACTTC.

The chain is built from TRBV11-2 and TRBJ2-7; the D gene is possibly TRBD2 (5 bases). The CDR3 loop spans 14 amino acids. Germline CDR1 SGHAT, CDR2 FQNNGV. Trimming took 1 base from V and 0 from J, leaving 7 bases between them. CDR3 amino acids: CASSLARGSYEQYF. The CDR3 bases are TGTGCCAGCAGCTTAGCTCGGGGCTCCTACGAGCAGTACTTC.

This clone came up once. The chain uses TRBV29-1 and TRBJ2-1, with TRBD2 matching over 8 bases. V lost 5 bases, J lost 2 bases, and 5 bases stayed unmatched. Germline CDR1 and CDR2: SQVTM and ANQGSEA. The CDR3 runs 14 residues. For the CDR3, the DNA is TGCAGCGTTCCCTTAGCGGGGCCCTACAATGAGCAGTTCTTC. The encoded protein is CSVPLAGPYNEQFF.

V and J are TRBV18 and TRBJ1-1; 8 positions match TRBD1. V lost 6 bases, J lost 5 bases, and 8 bases stayed unmatched. The V gene's germline CDR1 is KGHSH and CDR2 LQKENI. The CDR3 is 14 residues long. CDR3 DNA: TGTGCCAGCTCCCTCGGACAGGGAAAAACTGAAGCTTTCTTT. Its translation: CASSLGQGKTEAFF.

The V gene is TRBV6-5, the J gene TRBJ1-1; no reliable D call. Germline V gene sequence: CDR1 MNHEY, CDR2 SVGAGI. V was pared by 6 bases and J by 8 bases, with 10 bases between. The CDR3 runs 11 residues. DNA for the CDR3: TGTGCCAGCAGGTCCCACTTAGAAGCTTTCTTT. Amino acid sequence: CASRSHLEAFF.

This clone was found once. The chain recombines TRBV27 with TRBJ2-1; D may be TRBD1 (5 bases). Germline CDR1 is MNHEY and CDR2 is SMNVEV (reference sequence). Trimming removed 3 bases at V and 9 bases at J, with 9 bases between. The CDR3 is 12 residues long. Here the CDR3 DNA reads TGTGCCAGCAGTTTCCTTACAGGTGAGCAGTTCTTC. Amino acids: CASSFLTGEQFF.

In its sample, this clone was seen once. The J gene is TRBJ1-3, the V gene TRBV10-2; TRBD1 is a possible D gene (5 bases). In germline, CDR1 is WSHSY, CDR2 SAAADI. The CDR3 has 14 residues. Trimming left V 0 bases short and J 4 bases short, with 7 bases between. The CDR3 nucleotides read TGCGCCAGCAGTGAGTCCCAGGGAGGAAACACCATATATTTT. Translating it yields CASSESQGGNTIYF.

The chain combines TRBV5-4 with TRBJ1-2, with 11 bases that match TRBD1. The CDR3 totals 15 residues. Germline CDR1 and CDR2: SGHNT and YYREEE (reference sequence). The trim removed 0 bases at V and 7 bases at J, leaving 5 bases unmatched. The CDR3 spells CASSLGAGQGVGYTF. Written as DNA, the CDR3 is TGTGCCAGCAGCTTGGGTGCGGGACAGGGGGTTGGCTACACCTTC.

Worth noting for this clone: The sample contains more than one DNA sequence encoding this CDR3. The CDR3 spells CASSRTGATYEQYF. The CDR3 nucleotides are TGTGCCAGCAGTAGGACAGGGGCGACCTACGAGCAGTACTTC. The rearrangement links TRBV6-5 to TRBJ2-7; 9 bases align to TRBD1. The CDR3 consists of 14 residues. CDR1 and CDR2 (germline): MNHEY, SVGAGI. The V gene end was trimmed by 5 bases and the J gene end by 2 bases; junction bases not matched to a gene: 4.

Written as DNA, the CDR3 is TGTGCCAGCAGCACGCCTGGCACAGATACGCAGTATTTT. This encodes CASSTPGTDTQYF. The chain links TRBV28 to TRBJ2-3; D not resolved. This CDR3 comprises 13 residues. Trimming cost V 6 bases and J 1 base, with 8 bases left between them. The V gene's germline CDR1 is MDHEN and CDR2 SYDVKM. Based on the CDR3 plus reference TRBV28 and TRBJ2-3, the full variable domain is DVKVTQSSRYLVKRTGEKVFLECVQDMDHENMFWYRQDPGLGLRLIYFSYDVKMKEKGDIPEGYSVSREKKERFSLILESASTNQTSMYLCASSTPGTDTQYFGPGTRLTVL.

Only a few counts were recorded for this clone. The V gene is TRBV6-1, the J gene TRBJ1-2, with 7 positions matching TRBD1. V was pared by 6 bases and J by 4 bases, with 5 bases of the junction left unmatched. The germline V gene encodes CDR1 MNHNS and CDR2 SASEGT. The CDR3 extends over 13 amino acids. Here the CDR3 reads CASSRQGSYGYTF. CDR3 nucleotides: TGTGCCAGCAGCCGACAGGGTTCCTATGGCTACACCTTC.

The chain couples TRBV5-4 to TRBJ2-5, with TRBD2 matching 10 bases. Looked up from germline, CDR1 is SGHNT and CDR2 is YYREEE (reference sequence). This CDR3 has 17 amino acids. The V segment lost 1 base and the J segment 1 base; nucleotides outside the gene matches: 7. CDR3 sequence (DNA): TGTGCCAGCAGCTTGAGTGCTAGCGGGAGCCGCCAAGAGACCCAGTACTTC. Translation: CASSLSASGSRQETQYF.